This section outlines one TCR beta chain sequence together with its context. Antigen unknown. The repertoire was sequenced with immunoSEQ multiplex PCR; TCRdb's copy has only in-frame clones and lacks some. The data contain under 60,000 clones, around 84% of them singletons. The sample belongs to a study of T cell responses to AZD1222 COVID-19 vaccine. Notes on the study in general: The study reported that nearly half of spike-specific TCRs target unmutated variant regions. Sampled repertoires all dated from after the peak T cell response. Across the whole spike, CD4 TCRs peaked at regions 160-218 and 743-854. Donors, mostly white British, included more females; clonal diversity was possibly underestimated.

V gave up 7 bases and J gave up 6 bases, with 12 bases separating them. This CDR3 comprises 13 residues. The germline V gene has CDR1 SGHAT and CDR2 FQNNGV. This clonotype was obtained from an adult in good health. Sequences were derived from peripheral blood, sampled on day 0 of AZD1222 vaccination. The chain employs TRBV11-2 and TRBJ2-2; no definite D call. CDR3 residues: CASTEGWAGELFF. Written as DNA, the CDR3 is TGTGCCAGCACCGAAGGGTGGGCCGGGGAGCTGTTTTTT.